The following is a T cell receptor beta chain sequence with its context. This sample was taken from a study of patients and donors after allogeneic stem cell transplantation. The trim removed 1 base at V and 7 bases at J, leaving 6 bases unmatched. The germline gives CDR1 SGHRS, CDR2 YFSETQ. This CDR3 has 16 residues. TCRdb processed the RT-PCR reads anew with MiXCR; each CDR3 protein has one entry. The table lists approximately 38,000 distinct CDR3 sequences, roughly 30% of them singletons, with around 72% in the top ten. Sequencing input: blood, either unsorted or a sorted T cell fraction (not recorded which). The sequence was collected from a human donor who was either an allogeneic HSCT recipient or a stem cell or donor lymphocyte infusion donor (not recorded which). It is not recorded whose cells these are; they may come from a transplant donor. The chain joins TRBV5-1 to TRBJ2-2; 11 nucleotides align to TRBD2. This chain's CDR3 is CASSLRLAGNFGELFF. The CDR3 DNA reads TGCGCCAGCAGCTTGCGACTAGCGGGGAACTTCGGGGAGCTGTTTTTT.